This entry lists 18 T cell receptor beta chains sequenced from one sample in a study of shared clonotypes between healthy human individuals. Method: immunoSEQ multiplex PCR; TCRdb's copy keeps in-frame clones and lacks some. The table shows approximately 740,000 clones, with over 65% occurring only once. The sample was memory CD4+ T cells sorted from blood. Indicated subset: CD45RA-negative fraction. These receptors were obtained from a woman in her 30s in good health.

The chain couples TRBV7-8 to TRBJ2-5; tentatively, D is TRBD2 (6 bases). CDR1 and CDR2 from the germline V gene are SGHVS and FQNEAQ. The CDR3 length is 13 residues. The V end was cut by 8 bases, the J end by 5 bases, with 15 bases between. This CDR3 reads CASRQRAGETQYF. Here the CDR3 DNA reads TGTGCCAGCCGTCAGAGGGCGGGGGAGACCCAGTACTTC.

A few counts support this clone. The rearrangement links TRBV6-5 to TRBJ2-7; D may match TRBD1 or TRBD2 (5 bases each). The V end was cut by 0 bases, the J end by 6 bases, with 15 bases between. CDR1 is MNHEY and CDR2 is SVGAGI in the germline V gene. This CDR3 is 15 amino acids long. In DNA, the CDR3 is TGTGCCAGCAGTTACTCCTTCCCGGGGACCTTCGAGCAGTACTTC. It encodes CASSYSFPGTFEQYF.

This chain links TRBV6-1 with TRBJ2-1, with D possibly being TRBD2 (5 bases). Germline CDR1 and CDR2: MNHNS and SASEGT. This CDR3 comprises 11 residues. Trimming took 8 bases from V and 9 from J, leaving 11 bases between them. CDR3 sequence reads: CASSPAGEQFF. The CDR3 DNA sequence: TGTGCCAGCTCACCTGCGGGTGAGCAGTTCTTC.

V and J are TRBV5-6 and TRBJ2-4; 7 bases agree with TRBD1. This CDR3 spans 15 amino acids. Trimming removed 4 bases from V and 0 bases from J; junction bases left unmatched: 4. The germline V gene encodes CDR1 SGHDT and CDR2 YYEEEE. The CDR3 nucleotides are TGTGCCAGCAGCCAAGGGACAGTAGCCAAAAACATTCAGTACTTC. Encoded protein: CASSQGTVAKNIQYF.

This clone was picked up many times. The gene calls are TRBV29-1 and TRBJ2-3; 7 nucleotides align to TRBD1. This CDR3 is built from 13 residues. Losses at the gene ends were 3 bases for V and 4 bases for J; bases not matched to a gene: 4. Per the germline V gene, CDR1 is SQVTM and CDR2 is ANQGSEA. Here the CDR3 DNA reads TGCAGCGTTGACAGGGGGTTTGCAGATACGCAGTATTTT. This codes for CSVDRGFADTQYF.

V is TRBV27 and J is TRBJ2-7; D unresolved. V was cut by 5 bases and J by 3 bases, with 14 bases left in between. Germline V gene sequence: CDR1 MNHEY, CDR2 SMNVEV (reference sequence). The CDR3 covers 14 residues. The CDR3 DNA reads TGTGCCAGCAGTCTATATTCCCCGGACTACGAGCAGTACTTC. It specifies CASSLYSPDYEQYF.

The chain links TRBV4-1 to TRBJ2-1, with TRBD2 matching 7 bases. CDR1 MGHRA and CDR2 YSYEKL come from the germline V gene. The CDR3 has 15 residues. V shed 1 base and J 7 bases; nucleotides not matched to a gene: 7. CDR3 DNA: TGCGCCAGCAGCCAAGTTGGCGGGAGTGATAATGAGCAGTTCTTC. Its translation: CASSQVGGSDNEQFF.

The chain is built from TRBV28 and TRBJ2-7; D remains ambiguous. Trimming pared 4 bases from V and 0 bases from J, leaving 13 bases between. The CDR3 length is 15 residues. Looked up from germline, CDR1 is MDHEN and CDR2 is SYDVKM. This CDR3 reads CASSSPTPSSYEQYF. CDR3 in DNA: TGTGCCAGCAGTTCCCCGACCCCCAGCTCCTACGAGCAGTACTTC. Full variable domain (missing parts from reference TRBV28 and TRBJ2-7): DVKVTQSSRYLVKRTGEKVFLECVQDMDHENMFWYRQDPGLGLRLIYFSYDVKMKEKGDIPEGYSVSREKKERFSLILESASTNQTSMYLCASSSPTPSSYEQYFGPGTRLTVT.

The chain recombines TRBV29-1 with TRBJ2-7; D is perhaps TRBD1 or TRBD2 (5 bases each). The germline V gene has CDR1 SQVTM and CDR2 ANQGSEA. There are 13 residues in the CDR3. The V and J ends lost 4 bases and 2 bases respectively, with 12 bases between them. CDR3 protein: CSVVVGEPYEQYF. The CDR3 nucleotides are TGCAGCGTTGTGGTAGGGGAGCCCTACGAGCAGTACTTC.

The chain links TRBV7-9 to TRBJ2-1; unclear D gene. Looked up from germline, CDR1 is SEHNR and CDR2 is FQNEAQ (reference sequence). Trimming cost V 0 bases and J 10 bases, with 4 bases left between them. CDR3 length: 11 residues. The CDR3 reads CASSLAREQFF. The DNA of the CDR3 is TGTGCCAGCAGCTTAGCGCGGGAGCAGTTCTTC.

The genes are TRBV11-3 and TRBJ2-3; no definite D call. The CDR3 consists of 15 residues. Trimming stripped 4 bases from V and 1 base from J, with 12 bases between. Germline V gene lookup returns CDR1 SGHNT and CDR2 YENEEA. This chain's CDR3 is CASSSGPGGTDTQYF. The CDR3 DNA reads as TGTGCCAGCAGCTCAGGCCCTGGGGGCACAGATACGCAGTATTTT.

This chain connects TRBV7-8 to TRBJ2-7; perhaps D is TRBD1 or TRBD2 (5 bases each). CDR1 is SGHVS and CDR2 is FQNEAQ in the germline V gene. The CDR3 is made up of 17 amino acids. Deletions cut 3 bases from V and 0 bases from J, with 18 bases between. The CDR3 loop reads CASSFGIAGTGSYEQYF. CDR3 DNA sequence: TGTGCCAGCAGCTTTGGTATAGCCGGGACGGGCTCCTACGAGCAGTACTTC.

The CDR3 nucleotides are TGTGCCAGTACCGATGAGGGGTACAGGGGGAACACCGGGGAGCTGTTTTTT. Encoded protein: CASTDEGYRGNTGELFF. This chain links TRBV19 with TRBJ2-2, with 7 bases that match TRBD1. The germline CDR1 and CDR2 sequences are LNHDA and SQIVND (reference sequence). The V and J ends lost 7 bases and 1 base, in that order; junction bases with no gene match: 12. CDR3 size: 17 residues.

The chain couples TRBV6-6 to TRBJ1-2; tentative D call: TRBD1 (6 bases). V lost 4 bases to trimming and J lost 2 bases, with 11 bases between them. Germline V gene data show CDR1 as MNHNY and CDR2 as SVGAGI (reference sequence). The length of the CDR3 is 14 residues. The CDR3 loop is CASSLGGLNYGYTF. The CDR3 nucleotides are TGTGCCAGCAGTTTAGGGGGACTAAACTATGGCTACACCTTC.

The chain couples TRBV5-1 to TRBJ2-6; D is undetermined. CDR1 and CDR2 (germline): SGHRS, YFSETQ. V lost 2 bases and J lost 4, with 16 bases in between. The CDR3 runs 17 residues. Here the CDR3 DNA reads TGCGCCAGCAGCTTTTTTTCTAGGGTTACGGGGGCCAACGTCCTGACTTTC. This codes for CASSFFSRVTGANVLTF.

This clone was counted once. This chain joins TRBV2 and TRBJ2-1; the match to TRBD1 covers 8 bases. CDR1 is SNHLY and CDR2 is FYNNEI in the germline V gene. This CDR3 has 14 residues. V lost 6 bases, J lost 9 bases, and 10 bases stayed unmatched. In DNA, the CDR3 is TGTGCCAGCAGACCCCAGGGGGCGAGTACTGAGCAGTTCTTC. The encoded protein is CASRPQGASTEQFF. Full variable domain (remainder filled in from reference TRBV2 and TRBJ2-1): EPEVTQTPSHQVTQMGQEVILRCVPISNHLYFYWYRQILGQKVEFLVSFYNNEISEKSEIFDDQFSVERPDGSNFTLKIRSTKLEDSAMYFCASRPQGASTEQFFGPGTRLTVL.

In regard to this clone: Within the sample, other DNA sequences also encode this same CDR3. The rearrangement links TRBV18 to TRBJ2-3; 11 nucleotides line up with TRBD2. V lost 3 bases to trimming and J lost 3 bases; unmatched junction nucleotides: 5. Germline-derived CDR1 and CDR2 are KGHSH and LQKENI. The length of the CDR3 is 16 residues. The DNA for the CDR3 is TGTGCCAGCTCACCTAGCCTAGCGGGAGGTACAGATACGCAGTATTTT. It encodes CASSPSLAGGTDTQYF. Supplemented by reference TRBV18 and TRBJ2-3, the full variable domain reads NAGVMQNPRHLVRRRGQEARLRCSPMKGHSHVYWYRQLPEEGLKFMVYLQKENIIDESGMPKERFSAEFPKEGPSILRIQQVVRGDSAAYFCASSPSLAGGTDTQYFGPGTRLTVL.

This clone was detected many times. The chain couples TRBV19 to TRBJ1-5; no firm D call. Germline V gene sequence: CDR1 LNHDA, CDR2 SQIVND (reference sequence). V lost 5 bases and J lost 9, with 20 bases in between. The CDR3 extends over 15 amino acids. The CDR3 region is CASSLKTSPDGPQHF. The CDR3, as DNA: TGTGCCAGTAGTCTAAAAACGTCGCCCGATGGGCCCCAGCATTTT. Full variable domain (outside the CDR3, taken from reference TRBV19 and TRBJ1-5): DGGITQSPKYLFRKEGQNVTLSCEQNLNHDAMYWYRQDPGQGLRLIYYSQIVNDFQKGDIAEGYSVSREKKESFPLTVTSAQKNPTAFYLCASSLKTSPDGPQHFGDGTRLSIL.